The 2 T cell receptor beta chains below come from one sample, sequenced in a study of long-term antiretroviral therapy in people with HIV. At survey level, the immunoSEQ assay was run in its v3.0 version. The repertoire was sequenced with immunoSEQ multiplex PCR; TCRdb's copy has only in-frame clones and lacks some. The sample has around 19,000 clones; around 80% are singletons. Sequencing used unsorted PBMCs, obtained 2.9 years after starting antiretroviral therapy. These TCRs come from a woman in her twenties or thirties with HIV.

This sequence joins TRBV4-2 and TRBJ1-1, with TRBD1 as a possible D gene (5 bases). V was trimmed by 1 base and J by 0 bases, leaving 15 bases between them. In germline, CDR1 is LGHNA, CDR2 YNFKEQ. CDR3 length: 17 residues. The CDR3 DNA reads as TGTGCCAGCAGCCAAGTACGGATGGGGGAGCTGAACACTGAAGCTTTCTTT. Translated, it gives CASSQVRMGELNTEAFF.

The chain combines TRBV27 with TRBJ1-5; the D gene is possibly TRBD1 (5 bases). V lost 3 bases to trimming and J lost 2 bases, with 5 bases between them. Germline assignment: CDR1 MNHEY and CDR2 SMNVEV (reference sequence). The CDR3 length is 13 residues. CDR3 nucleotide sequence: TGTGCCAGCAGTTTGGGGCGCAATCAGCCCCAGCATTTT. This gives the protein CASSLGRNQPQHF.